This entry lists 14 T cell receptor beta chains sequenced from one sample in a study of a mutant IDH1 vaccine in newly diagnosed glioma. Their recognized antigens are unknown. The data were produced by immunoSEQ multiplex PCR, yet TCRdb's version contains in-frame clones alone and is incomplete. The table has tens of thousands of clones, roughly 76% seen once. Time point given: week 47, end of study. The study gave 300 ug of mutant IDH1 20-mer peptide per vaccine dose, with topical imiquimod. Here the sequenced sample was PBMCs, taken from a glioma patient whose treatment included an IDH1 peptide vaccine. Receptor source: a man aged 45 to 65 with glioma.

This clone was observed once. The conserved final phenylalanine or tryptophan is absent from the CDR3, which likely points to a read error. It is unclear where the CDR3 begins or ends on the DNA, so no DNA is shown, and the CDR3 is as TCRdb lists it. The chain joins TRBV30 to TRBJ2-7; the table's D call, TRBD1, was not checked against the DNA. The CDR3 adds up to 8 amino acids, both ends counted. CDR1 and CDR2 (germline): GTSNPN, SVGIG (reference sequence). CDR3 sequence: CAWSVQGA.

The chain couples TRBV4-2 to TRBJ2-1; 10 positions match TRBD2. Losses at the gene ends were 3 bases for V and 9 bases for J; bases not matched to a gene: 11. The germline gives CDR1 LGHNA, CDR2 YNFKEQ. This CDR3 is 16 amino acids long. The CDR3 sequence: CASSHLQRGGLVEQFF. The CDR3 nucleotides read TGTGCCAGCAGCCACCTCCAGCGGGGGGGCCTGGTTGAGCAGTTCTTC.

CDR3 coding DNA: TGCAGCGTTGTGAAGGTACGGGCCAATGAGCAGTTCTTC. Amino acid sequence: CSVVKVRANEQFF. The chain has TRBV29-1 and TRBJ2-1; the D is unclear. CDR3 length: 13 residues. Deletions cut 4 bases from V and 6 bases from J, with 13 bases between. In germline, CDR1 is SQVTM, CDR2 ANQGSEA.

The chain carries TRBV5-1 and TRBJ2-2; a possible D gene is TRBD1 (6 bases). V was trimmed by 5 bases and J by 3 bases, leaving 11 bases between them. From germline, CDR1 is SGHRS and CDR2 YFSETQ. The CDR3 consists of 14 residues. The CDR3 DNA reads as TGCGCCAGCAGTTGGACAGATGACACCGGGGAGCTGTTTTTT. It specifies CASSWTDDTGELFF.

The chain combines TRBV27 with TRBJ2-7; 7 bases agree with TRBD1. The germline V gene has CDR1 MNHEY and CDR2 SMNVEV (reference sequence). This CDR3 has 14 amino acids. Trimming at V came to 6 bases and at J to 2 bases, leaving 7 bases not matched to a gene. The CDR3 region has the DNA TGTGCCAGCAGCGCTTGGGACAGTCCCTACGAGCAGTACTTC. Translated, it gives CASSAWDSPYEQYF.

CDR3 protein: CAIRGPGIYEQYF. The CDR3 DNA reads TGTGCCATCAGGGGACCTGGGATCTACGAGCAGTACTTC. The gene calls are TRBV10-3 and TRBJ2-7; D is possibly TRBD1 or TRBD2 (5 bases each). V lost 6 bases to trimming and J lost 3 bases, with 12 bases between them. The CDR3 contains 13 residues. Germline CDR1 ENHRY, CDR2 SYGVKD.

The J gene is TRBJ2-7, the V gene TRBV7-8, with D possibly matching TRBD1 (5 bases). Between the trimmed V and J ends, which lost 6 bases and 2 bases, there was a span of 17 bases. Germline V lookup: CDR1 SGHVS, CDR2 FQNEAQ. The CDR3 contains 15 residues. CDR3 region: CASRQLGEPTYEQYF. The CDR3 DNA reads as TGTGCCAGCAGACAATTAGGGGAACCGACCTACGAGCAGTACTTC.

The chain is built from TRBV7-2 and TRBJ2-7, with D hard to call. This CDR3 has 15 amino acids. The ends were cut back, 5 bases at V and 5 bases at J, with 19 bases in the middle. In germline, CDR1 is SGHTA, CDR2 FQGNSA. In nucleotides, the CDR3 is TGTGCCAGCAGCGCAGTCCTTTCACAAGGGCACGAGCAGTACTTC. Its protein product is CASSAVLSQGHEQYF.

The gene calls are TRBV6-6 and TRBJ2-6; D possibly corresponds to TRBD1 (6 bases). The CDR3 runs 15 residues. Germline lookup yields CDR1 MNHNY and CDR2 SVGAGI (reference sequence). Trimming left V 6 bases short and J 0 bases short, with 9 bases between. This CDR3 reads CASRIRGSGANVLTF. CDR3 sequence (DNA): TGTGCCAGCAGAATCAGGGGCTCTGGGGCCAACGTCCTGACTTTC.

The V call is TRBV7-2, the J call TRBJ2-7; D possibly corresponds to TRBD2 (6 bases). Germline CDR1 reads SGHTA; CDR2 reads FQGNSA. Trimming took off 0 bases at V and 5 bases at J, with 11 bases between the two ends. This CDR3 is 14 amino acids long. CDR3 loop: CASSLARGGDEQYF. The CDR3 nucleotides read TGTGCCAGCAGCTTAGCGCGGGGAGGAGACGAGCAGTACTTC.

The J gene is TRBJ1-1, the V gene TRBV6-6; D ambiguous. This CDR3 has 12 residues. Germline CDR1 is MNHNY and CDR2 is SVGAGI (reference sequence). The germline V and J ends were trimmed by 2 bases and 6 bases, with 7 bases remaining between them. CDR3 nucleotides: TGTGCCAGCAGTTACCCCAGCGCTGAAGCTTTCTTT. Its protein product is CASSYPSAEAFF.

The chain recombines TRBV7-8 with TRBJ1-4; D is unresolved. Trimming removed 2 bases from V and 8 bases from J, with 15 bases in between. The CDR3 length is 15 residues. The germline V gene has CDR1 SGHVS and CDR2 FQNEAQ. CDR3 bases: TGTGCCAGCAGCTTACCCTCCGGCGGGAACGAAAAACTGTTTTTT. Translation gives CASSLPSGGNEKLFF.

This clone was counted once. The J gene is TRBJ1-5, the V gene TRBV7-8; a possible D gene is TRBD1 (5 bases). This CDR3 contains 16 residues. The V end lost 2 bases, the J end lost 2 bases, and 13 bases lay between the germline ends. The germline V gene encodes CDR1 SGHVS and CDR2 FQNEAQ. CDR3 protein: CASSLQGIGGNQPQHF. The CDR3 region has the DNA TGTGCCAGCAGCTTACAAGGGATAGGGGGCAATCAGCCCCAGCATTTT.

V usage is TRBV18 and J usage is TRBJ1-1, with D unresolved. The CDR3 has 13 residues. Germline CDR1 reads KGHSH; CDR2 reads LQKENI. The germline V and J ends were trimmed by 10 bases and 5 bases, with 17 bases remaining between them. The chain's CDR3 is CANRGREDTEAFF. The CDR3 bases are TGTGCCAACCGTGGAAGGGAAGATACTGAAGCTTTCTTT.